This T cell receptor (beta chain) appears in the sequencing data of a study of control samples from healthy donors and cancer patients. Produced via immunoSEQ multiplex PCR; TCRdb's table is partial and in-frame only. The sample holds under 200,000 clones. The CDR3 extends over 16 amino acids. The V and J ends lost 0 bases and 6 bases, in that order; junction bases with no gene match: 8. Germline V lookup: CDR1 MGHRA, CDR2 YSYEKL. The sequence derives from a woman aged 25 to 45 in good health. The chain is built from TRBV4-1 and TRBJ1-1; TRBD1 matches at 9 bases. The sample taken for sequencing was blood. The CDR3 loop reads CASSQEYGQGRAEAFF. The CDR3 DNA follows: TGCGCCAGCAGCCAAGAGTATGGACAGGGGCGGGCTGAAGCTTTCTTT.